These T cell receptor beta chains were read from a single sample in a study of regulatory T cells in long-lasting Graves disease. TCRdb reanalysed the multiplex PCR reads using MiXCR and keeps one entry per CDR3 protein. In the table there are just over 600,000 distinct CDR3 sequences, 15% to 20% of which are singletons. The same sample was also used in a study of T cells in Graves' hyperthyroidism and ophthalmopathy.

The material was peripheral blood mononuclear cells (PBMCs), obtained at new diagnosis, from a patient treated with antithyroid drugs. These TCRs come from a woman aged 25 to 45 with Graves disease. CDR3s include the opening cysteine and the closing phenylalanine or tryptophan. The D gene is left open where the match is weak. Rows may omit the clone size; those that give it use once, few, many or a size class.

d_gene,abundance,j_gene,v_gene,CDR3nt,CDR3aa
TRBD1,.,TRBJ1-3,TRBV7-9,TGTGCCAGCAGCCCCCAGACAGGGAGCTACACCATATATTTT,CASSPQTGSYTIYF
.,many,TRBJ1-5,TRBV2,TGTGCCAGCAGCGATGGAGATCAGCCCCAGCATTTT,CASSDGDQPQHF
.,many,TRBJ2-3,TRBV28,TGTGCCACTTCGGGGGGCATTGCAGATACGCAGTATTTT,CATSGGIADTQYF
.,.,TRBJ1-6,TRBV5-6,TGTGCCAGCAGCCTGGGACTCATGGATTCACCCCTCCACTTT,CASSLGLMDSPLHF
.,many,TRBJ2-5,TRBV28,TGTGCCAGCAGTACGGGCGGGACCCAGTACTTC,CASSTGGTQYF
TRBD1,many,TRBJ2-5,TRBV20-1,TGCAGTGCTGTGCGAGGGACAGATCTTAAAGAGACCCAGTACTTC,CSAVRGTDLKETQYF
.,.,TRBJ2-3,TRBV5-1,TGCGCCAGCAGCTTTAGCTGGGATGCGGGAACAGATACGCAGTATTTT,CASSFSWDAGTDTQYF
.,few,TRBJ2-1,TRBV27,TGTGCCAGCAGTTTGGGGACATTCGCCTACAATGAGCAGTTCTTC,CASSLGTFAYNEQFF
.,few,TRBJ1-4,TRBV5-5,TGTGCCAGCAGCTTTGCGGCATCGGCTGAAAAACTGTTTTTT,CASSFAASAEKLFF
.,.,TRBJ1-2,TRBV13,TGTGCCAGCAGCTTAAACAGTCTCAGCACCTATGGCTACACCTTC,CASSLNSLSTYGYTF
.,many,TRBJ2-7,TRBV18,TGTGCCAGCTCACGAGACTCGGACGAGCAGTACTTC,CASSRDSDEQYF
TRBD2,.,TRBJ2-7,TRBV5-1,TGCGCCAGCAGGGGAGGGCAGGAAACCTACGAGCAGTACTTC,CASRGGQETYEQYF
.,.,TRBJ2-1,TRBV5-1,TGCGCCAGCAGCTTGGAGCCCTCTAAGAATGAGCAGTTCTTC,CASSLEPSKNEQFF
TRBD2,many,TRBJ2-1,TRBV6-4,TGTGCCAGCAGTCAACTAGCGGGAGGATCCTACAATGAGCAGTTCTTC,CASSQLAGGSYNEQFF
.,.,TRBJ1-5,TRBV7-7,TGTGCTAGCAGCTTAGCGTGGACGGACAGATTCAATCAGCCCCAGCATTTT,CASSLAWTDRFNQPQHF
.,few,TRBJ1-1,TRBV14,TGTGCCAGCAGCCAAGTCCGGGCTTTCTTT,CASSQVRAFF
.,many,TRBJ1-5,TRBV24-1,TGTGCCACCCGGCCTAGTGGGTACAATCAGCCCCAGCATTTT,CATRPSGYNQPQHF
TRBD1,.,TRBJ2-6,TRBV7-9,TGTGCCAGCAGCCCGGGGACAGGACCTGGACTCTCTGGGGCCAACGTCCTGACTTTC,CASSPGTGPGLSGANVLTF
.,.,TRBJ1-1,TRBV5-5,TGTGCCAGCAGCTTTGGGGGTTTGGCTGAAGCTTTCTTT,CASSFGGLAEAFF
TRBD1,many,TRBJ1-1,TRBV29-1,TGCAGCGTTGAAGGGACAGGGCGTTCTGAAGCTTTCTTT,CSVEGTGRSEAFF
.,many,TRBJ1-4,TRBV28,TGTGCCAGCAGTTTAGGTGGCGGCGGATATGAAAAACTGTTTTTT,CASSLGGGGYEKLFF
TRBD1,.,TRBJ1-2,TRBV9,TGTGCCAGCAGCGTAGTGCCAACAGGGGACTATGGCTACACCTTC,CASSVVPTGDYGYTF
.,many,TRBJ2-1,TRBV27,TGTGCCAGCAGTACCCAGCGGGCGACCTACAATGAGCAGTTCTTC,CASSTQRATYNEQFF
TRBD1,many,TRBJ2-7,TRBV28,TGTGCCACCGGGACAGGGAGCTACGAGCAGTACTTC,CATGTGSYEQYF
TRBD2,many,TRBJ2-3,TRBV24-1,TGTGCCACCAGTGATCCCGGGACTAGCGTTACAGATACGCAGTATTTT,CATSDPGTSVTDTQYF
.,many,TRBJ2-7,TRBV7-2,TGTGCCAGCAGCTTAGAGGGGGATTGGTACGAGCAGTACTTC,CASSLEGDWYEQYF
.,many,TRBJ2-7,TRBV5-1,TGCGCCAGCGCACTTGGACAGCGGGATAGGTCGTACTTC,CASALGQRDRSYF
.,few,TRBJ2-7,TRBV18,TGTGCCAGCTCACGGGGACTGACAGGGTCGAGCTACGAGCAGTACTTC,CASSRGLTGSSYEQYF
TRBD2,few,TRBJ2-1,TRBV3-1,TGTGCCAGCAGCCAAGAGGCTAGCGGGAGCTGGACTTTCTTC,CASSQEASGSWTFF
TRBD1,few,TRBJ2-7,TRBV11-2,TGTGCCAGCAGCTTAGATCGGAACAGGGGGCTCTACGAGCAGTACTTC,CASSLDRNRGLYEQYF
.,many,TRBJ1-2,TRBV6-1,TGTGCCAGCAGTGAGGAGGGATTCTCTTCACGCGGTGGCTACACCTTC,CASSEEGFSSRGGYTF
TRBD1,few,TRBJ2-7,TRBV6-1,TGTGCCAGCAGAGGGGACAGTTTCACCTACGAGCAGTACTTC,CASRGDSFTYEQYF
.,many,TRBJ1-1,TRBV16,TGTGCCAGCAGCCACAGTCTAGAGGGCGCCGCTTTCTTT,CASSHSLEGAAFF
.,few,TRBJ1-3,TRBV12-3/TRBV12-4,TGTGCCAGCAGCCTGACAGAAGGAAACACCATATATTTT,CASSLTEGNTIYF
.,many,TRBJ2-7,TRBV12-3/TRBV12-4,TGTGCCAGCAGTTTAGCGGGAACGGGCTACGAGCAGTACTTC,CASSLAGTGYEQYF
TRBD1,few,TRBJ1-3,TRBV28,TGTGCCAGCAGCCCGGACAGGCCAAGCTCTGGAAACACCATATATTTT,CASSPDRPSSGNTIYF
.,few,TRBJ2-7,TRBV9,TGTGCCAGCAGCGTAGCTACCCAAGGGGGGTTATCCCCCTACGAGCAGTACTTC,CASSVATQGGLSPYEQYF
TRBD2,many,TRBJ2-5,TRBV27,TGTGCCAGCAGTTTAGGGACTAGCGGGCGGCAGACCCAGTACTTC,CASSLGTSGRQTQYF
.,few,TRBJ1-2,TRBV6-1,TGTGCCAGCAGCGTGGGCAGTGGCGGCTACACCTTC,CASSVGSGGYTF
.,.,TRBJ2-7,TRBV9,TGTGCCAGCAGCGCCACCGGGACCTCGTACGAGCAGTACTTC,CASSATGTSYEQYF
.,few,TRBJ2-1,TRBV5-1,TGTGCCAGCAGCTTCAGTCGGGGGCCCGAGCAGTTCTTC,CASSFSRGPEQFF
.,many,TRBJ2-2,TRBV2,TGTGCCAGCAGTGTCAGGGGGGACACCGGGGAGCTGTTTTTT,CASSVRGDTGELFF
TRBD2,.,TRBJ2-4,TRBV2,TGTGCCAGCAGTGAAGCACTAGCGATCGATTCTGGCAAAAACATTCAGTACTTC,CASSEALAIDSGKNIQYF
.,many,TRBJ2-1,TRBV7-2,TGTGCCAGCAGCTCGTTGAATAGGGCGGGGCCGAGCTCCTACAATGAGCAGTTCTTC,CASSSLNRAGPSSYNEQFF
.,many,TRBJ1-2,TRBV28,TGTGCCAGCAGTACCGGGGCGAATTTGTATGGCTACACCTTC,CASSTGANLYGYTF
.,.,TRBJ1-5,TRBV28,TGTGCCAGCAGCCGAATAAGGGGAAGCAATCAGCCCCAGCATTTT,CASSRIRGSNQPQHF